These T cell receptor beta chains were read from a single sample in a study of blood T cell repertoires in COVID-19. TCRdb's table, derived via immunoSEQ multiplex PCR, lists solely in-frame clones and lacks some. The sample includes approximately 84,000 clones, approximately 86% of them seen just once. Sequencing used peripheral blood. All receptors derive from a woman of 80 years or more with acute or convalescent COVID-19. Each CDR3 is given with its conserved first and last residue. D genes are given only for firm matches. The size field is filled for only some rows; it gives once, few, many or a size class.

j_call v_call clone_size d_call cdr3_aa cdr3_nt
TRBJ2-3 TRBV6-6 . TRBD2 CASSPVQASGSTDTQYF TGTGCCAGCAGTCCAGTCCAGGCTAGCGGGAGTACAGATACGCAGTATTTT
TRBJ2-6 TRBV10-3 . . CAISDGDSGANVLTF TGTGCCATCAGCGACGGAGACTCTGGGGCCAACGTCCTGACTTTC
TRBJ2-3 TRBV6-5 once . CASSYFQGDTQYF TGTGCCAGCAGTTACTTCCAGGGGGATACGCAGTATTTT
TRBJ2-1 TRBV11-2 . TRBD2 CASSPMRGGLGSVF TGTGCCAGCAGCCCGATGAGGGGAGGACTAGGGTCGGTCTTC
TRBJ1-1 TRBV2 . TRBD1 CASSDPTGRNTEAFF TGTGCCAGCAGTGATCCGACAGGGAGGAACACTGAAGCTTTCTTT
TRBJ2-7 TRBV28 . . CASSSAGAPSYEQYF TGTGCCAGCAGTTCCGCAGGGGCCCCGTCCTACGAGCAGTACTTC
TRBJ2-3 TRBV6-2/TRBV6-3 . . CASSPRGRDYDTQYF TGTGCCAGCAGTCCGCGAGGCAGGGATTACGATACGCAGTATTTT
TRBJ2-7 TRBV3-1/TRBV3-2 . . CASSQEARVEQYF TGTGCCAGCAGCCAAGAAGCCAGGGTCGAGCAGTACTTC
TRBJ1-2 TRBV30 . . CAWSTGQTNYGYTF TGTGCCTGGAGTACCGGACAGACTAACTATGGCTACACCTTC
TRBJ1-2 TRBV27 . TRBD1 CASSFQDRGGGYTF TGTGCCAGCAGTTTCCAGGACAGGGGAGGAGGCTACACCTTC
TRBJ2-1 TRBV20-1 once . CSARPAGEQFF TGCAGTGCTAGGCCTGCGGGCGAGCAGTTCTTC
TRBJ2-1 TRBV27 . TRBD1 CASSYLGTGGYNEQFF TGTGCCAGCAGTTACCTCGGGACAGGGGGATACAATGAGCAGTTCTTC
TRBJ2-2 TRBV7-2 . . CASSPRVIGELFF TGTGCCAGCAGCCCCAGGGTAATCGGGGAGCTGTTTTTT
TRBJ2-3 TRBV4-1 . . CASSPRVGDTQYF TGCGCCAGCAGCCCGAGGGTGGGAGATACGCAGTATTTT
TRBJ1-1 TRBV9 . . CASSEALNTEAFF TGTGCCAGCTCGGAGGCCTTGAACACTGAAGCTTTCTTT
TRBJ2-7 TRBV12-5 once . CASSLEEARQYF TGTGCTAGTAGTTTGGAGGAGGCGAGGCAGTACTTC
TRBJ2-5 TRBV3-1/TRBV3-2 . . CASSPYLVAAGETQYF TGTGCCAGCAGCCCGTACTTAGTAGCGGCGGGGGAGACCCAGTACTTC
TRBJ1-1 TRBV7-9 . . CASSLARGTEAFF TGTGCCAGCAGCTTGGCCCGGGGCACTGAAGCTTTCTTT
TRBJ1-3 TRBV27 . TRBD1 CASSPRGTGSISGNTIYF TGTGCCAGCAGTCCCCGGGGGACAGGGTCCATCTCTGGAAACACCATATATTTT
TRBJ2-3 TRBV7-2 . TRBD2 CASSLGLAGASTDTQYF TGTGCCAGCAGCTTAGGGCTAGCGGGGGCAAGCACAGATACGCAGTATTTT
TRBJ2-3 TRBV7-2 . TRBD2 CASSPAAAGGTDTQYF TGTGCCAGCAGCCCAGCGGCGGCGGGGGGGACAGATACGCAGTATTTT
TRBJ1-5 TRBV23-1 few TRBD1 CASRLDRAAWEPQHF TGCGCCAGCAGACTCGACAGGGCCGCTTGGGAGCCCCAGCATTTT
TRBJ2-2 TRBV3-1/TRBV3-2 . . CASSRSSKTGELFF TGTGCCAGCAGCCGGTCTAGTAAGACCGGGGAGCTGTTTTTT
TRBJ2-7 TRBV27 . TRBD1 CASTRTGFVREQYF TGTGCCAGCACGAGGACAGGGTTCGTAAGAGAGCAGTACTTC
TRBJ2-2 TRBV28 . TRBD2 CASSSRLAPFRELFF TGTGCCAGCAGTTCACGACTAGCCCCGTTCCGGGAGCTGTTTTTT
TRBJ2-7 TRBV9 few TRBD2 CASSVGASGDSEQYF TGTGCCAGCAGCGTAGGGGCTAGCGGGGACTCCGAGCAGTACTTC
TRBJ1-6 TRBV5-6 . . CASSSQGDRSPLHF TGTGCCAGCAGCTCGCAGGGTGATCGATCACCCCTCCACTTT
TRBJ2-7 TRBV9 . . CASSVEGTPYEQYF TGTGCCAGCAGCGTAGAAGGGACACCCTACGAGCAGTACTTC
TRBJ2-5 TRBV6-1 . TRBD1 CASSEAGTGKETQYF TGTGCCAGCAGTGAAGCTGGGACAGGAAAAGAGACCCAGTACTTC
TRBJ2-6 TRBV3-1/TRBV3-2 . . CASSRTRGSGANVLTF TGTGCCAGCAGCCGTACCAGGGGTTCTGGGGCCAACGTCCTGACTTTC
TRBJ2-5 TRBV19 . TRBD2 CASSTSGSSGETQYF TGTGCCAGTAGTACTAGCGGGAGTAGTGGGGAGACCCAGTACTTC
TRBJ2-1 TRBV14 once TRBD2 CASSHLSGRGTDEQFF TGTGCCAGCAGCCACCTTAGCGGGAGGGGTACCGATGAGCAGTTCTTC
TRBJ2-2 TRBV5-5 . TRBD2 CASIPGGSGIPLNTGELFF TGTGCCAGCATCCCCGGGGGTAGCGGGATCCCCCTTAACACCGGGGAGCTGTTTTTT
TRBJ1-1 TRBV30 . . CAWSPDSSVSKAFF TGTGCCTGGTCCCCGGACAGCAGCGTCTCAAAAGCTTTCTTT
TRBJ2-1 TRBV11-2 . TRBD2 CASSLHNPGLRGEQFF TGTGCCAGCAGCCTACACAACCCGGGACTAAGGGGTGAGCAGTTCTTC
TRBJ2-5 TRBV5-1 . TRBD2 CASSLGAGEETQYF TGCGCCAGCAGCTTGGGAGCGGGGGAAGAGACCCAGTACTTC
TRBJ1-1 TRBV9 . . CASSPGWVDTEAFF TGTGCCAGCAGCCCGGGGTGGGTAGACACTGAAGCTTTCTTT
TRBJ1-1 TRBV6-2/TRBV6-3 . TRBD1 CASSHRQGGTEAFF TGTGCCAGCAGTCATAGACAGGGGGGGACTGAAGCTTTCTTT
TRBJ1-2 TRBV9 once . CASSVSLIDYGYTF TGTGCCAGCAGCGTAAGCCTTATTGACTATGGCTACACCTTC
TRBJ2-5 TRBV10-3 . . CAIATRRETQYF TGTGCCATCGCGACTCGGAGGGAGACCCAGTACTTC
TRBJ2-7 TRBV11-1 . TRBD2 CASSPTSTLSYEQYF TGTGCCAGCAGCCCGACTAGCACGCTAAGCTACGAGCAGTACTTC
TRBJ2-5 TRBV5-6 . . CASSFSQGLETQYF TGTGCCAGCAGCTTTTCTCAGGGGCTGGAGACCCAGTACTTC
TRBJ2-6 TRBV15 . . CATSRDISGANVLTF TGTGCCACCAGCAGAGATATTTCTGGGGCCAACGTCCTGACTTTC
TRBJ2-7 TRBV7-3 many TRBD2 CATEGRDISYEQYF TGTGCCACCGAGGGGAGGGATATCTCCTACGAGCAGTACTTC
TRBJ2-7 TRBV3-1/TRBV3-2 . TRBD2 CASSQFVAGGNEQYF TGTGCCAGCAGCCAGTTTGTAGCGGGAGGCAACGAGCAGTACTTC